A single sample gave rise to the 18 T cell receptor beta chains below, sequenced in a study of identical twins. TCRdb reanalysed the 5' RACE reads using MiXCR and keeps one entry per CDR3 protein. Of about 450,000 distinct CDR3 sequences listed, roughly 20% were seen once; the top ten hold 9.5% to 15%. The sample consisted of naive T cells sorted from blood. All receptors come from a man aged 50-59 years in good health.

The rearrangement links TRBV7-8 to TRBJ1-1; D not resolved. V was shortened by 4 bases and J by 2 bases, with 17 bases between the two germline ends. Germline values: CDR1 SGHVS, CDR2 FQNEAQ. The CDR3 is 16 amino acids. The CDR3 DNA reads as TGTGCCAGCAGCTCCCCCGCTGTGAGGGCCAACACTGAAGCTTTCTTT. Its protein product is CASSSPAVRANTEAFF.

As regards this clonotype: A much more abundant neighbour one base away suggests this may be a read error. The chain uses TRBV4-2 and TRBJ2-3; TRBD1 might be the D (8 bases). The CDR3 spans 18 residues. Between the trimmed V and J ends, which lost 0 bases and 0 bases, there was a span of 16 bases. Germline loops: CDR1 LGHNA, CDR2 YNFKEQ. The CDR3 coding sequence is TGTGCCAGCAGCCAAGATCGCGGACAGGGAGGGAGCACAGATACGCAGTATTTT. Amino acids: CASSQDRGQGGSTDTQYF.

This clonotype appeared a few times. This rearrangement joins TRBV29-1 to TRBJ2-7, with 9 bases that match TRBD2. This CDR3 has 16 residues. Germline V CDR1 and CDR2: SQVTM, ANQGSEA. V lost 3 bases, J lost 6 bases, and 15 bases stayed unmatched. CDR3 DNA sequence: TGCAGCGTTGAGGTCCTGACTAGCGGAGCTTGGGGCGAGCAGTACTTC. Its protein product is CSVEVLTSGAWGEQYF.

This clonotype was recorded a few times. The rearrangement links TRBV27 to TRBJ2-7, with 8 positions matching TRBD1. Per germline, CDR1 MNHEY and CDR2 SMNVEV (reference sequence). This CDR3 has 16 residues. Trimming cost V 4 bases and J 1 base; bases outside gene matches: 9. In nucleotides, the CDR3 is TGTGCCAGCAGTTATTCTACCGACAGGGGATCCTACGAGCAGTACTTC. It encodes CASSYSTDRGSYEQYF.

The CDR3 DNA is TGTGCCAGCAGTCCGGGACTTTACTACGAGCAGTACTTC. Translation: CASSPGLYYEQYF. The rearrangement joins TRBV7-8 to TRBJ2-7; a weak D match, TRBD2 (6 bases). Trimming cost V 6 bases and J 3 bases, with 12 bases left between them. Germline V gives CDR1 SGHVS, CDR2 FQNEAQ. The CDR3 has 13 amino acids. The whole variable domain, filled in from reference TRBV7-8 and TRBJ2-7, reads GAGVSQSPRYKVAKRGQDVALRCDPISGHVSLFWYQQALGQGPEFLTYFQNEAQLDKSGLPSDRFFAERPEGSVSTLKIQRTQQEDSAVYLCASSPGLYYEQYFGPGTRLTVT.

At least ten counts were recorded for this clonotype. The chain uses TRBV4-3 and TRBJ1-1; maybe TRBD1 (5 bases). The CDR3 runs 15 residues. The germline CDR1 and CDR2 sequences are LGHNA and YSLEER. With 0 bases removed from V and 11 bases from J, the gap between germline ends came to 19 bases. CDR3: CASSQDRGMGWMAFF. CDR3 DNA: TGCGCCAGCAGCCAAGATAGGGGCATGGGATGGATGGCTTTCTTT.

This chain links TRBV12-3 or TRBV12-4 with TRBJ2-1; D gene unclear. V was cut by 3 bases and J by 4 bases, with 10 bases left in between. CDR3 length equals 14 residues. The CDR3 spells CASSFMSEYNEQFF. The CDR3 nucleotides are TGTGCCAGCAGTTTTATGAGCGAATACAATGAGCAGTTCTTC.

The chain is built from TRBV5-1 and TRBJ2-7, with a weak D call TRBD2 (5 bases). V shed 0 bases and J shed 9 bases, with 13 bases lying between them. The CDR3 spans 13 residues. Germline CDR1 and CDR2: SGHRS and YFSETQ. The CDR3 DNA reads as TGCGCCAGCAGCTTGGCGGAGGAAACGGGGCAGTACTTC. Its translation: CASSLAEETGQYF.

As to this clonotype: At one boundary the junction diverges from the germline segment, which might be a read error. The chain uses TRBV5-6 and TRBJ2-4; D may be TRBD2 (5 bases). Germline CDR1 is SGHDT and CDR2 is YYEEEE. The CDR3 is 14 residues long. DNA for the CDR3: TGTGCCAGCAGCCATAGTGGTCCGGGGTCTCGATCGCAGTTC. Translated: CASSHSGPGSRSQF.

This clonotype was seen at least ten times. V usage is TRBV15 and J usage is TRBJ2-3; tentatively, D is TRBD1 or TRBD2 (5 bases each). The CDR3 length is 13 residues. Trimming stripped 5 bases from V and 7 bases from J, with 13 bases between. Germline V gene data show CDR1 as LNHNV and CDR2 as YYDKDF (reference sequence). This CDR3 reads CATSEGRAYTQYF. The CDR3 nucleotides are TGTGCCACCAGCGAGGGCAGGGCATATACGCAGTATTTT.

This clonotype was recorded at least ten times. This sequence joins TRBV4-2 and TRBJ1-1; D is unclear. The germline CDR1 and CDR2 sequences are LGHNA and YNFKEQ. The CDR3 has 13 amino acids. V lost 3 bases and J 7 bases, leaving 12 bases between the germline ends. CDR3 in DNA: TGTGCCAGCAGCCAGGAAGTAGTACGTGAAGCTTTCTTT. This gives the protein CASSQEVVREAFF.

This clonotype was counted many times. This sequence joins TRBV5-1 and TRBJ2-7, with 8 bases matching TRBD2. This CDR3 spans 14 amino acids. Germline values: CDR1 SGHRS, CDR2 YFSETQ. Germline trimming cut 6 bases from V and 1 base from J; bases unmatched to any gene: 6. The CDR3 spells CASNIAGRSYEQYF. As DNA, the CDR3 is TGCGCCAGCAACATAGCGGGACGATCCTACGAGCAGTACTTC.

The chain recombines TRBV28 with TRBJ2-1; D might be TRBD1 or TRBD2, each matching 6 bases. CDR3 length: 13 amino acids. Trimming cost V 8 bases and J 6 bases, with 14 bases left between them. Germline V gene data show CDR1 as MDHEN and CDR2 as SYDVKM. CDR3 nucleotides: TGTGCCAGCGAGATAGGAGGGGGCAATGAGCAGTTCTTC. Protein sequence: CASEIGGGNEQFF.

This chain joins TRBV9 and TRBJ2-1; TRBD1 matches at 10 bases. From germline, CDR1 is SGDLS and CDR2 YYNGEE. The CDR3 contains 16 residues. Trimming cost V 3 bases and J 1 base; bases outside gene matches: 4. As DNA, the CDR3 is TGTGCCAGCAGCGAGACAGGGGGCGCATCCTACAATGAGCAGTTCTTC. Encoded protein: CASSETGGASYNEQFF.

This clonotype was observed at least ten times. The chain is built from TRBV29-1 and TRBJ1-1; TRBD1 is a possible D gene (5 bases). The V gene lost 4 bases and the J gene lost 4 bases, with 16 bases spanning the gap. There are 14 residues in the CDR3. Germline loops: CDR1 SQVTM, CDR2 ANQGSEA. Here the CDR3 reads CSVVGGGLGTEAFF. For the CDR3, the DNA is TGCAGCGTTGTCGGGGGAGGTTTGGGCACTGAAGCTTTCTTT. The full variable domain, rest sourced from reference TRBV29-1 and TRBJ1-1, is SAVISQKPSRDICQRGTSLTIQCQVDSQVTMMFWYRQQPGQSLTLIATANQGSEATYESGFVIDKFPISRPNLTFSTLTVSNMSPEDSSIYLCSVVGGGLGTEAFFGQGTRLTVV.

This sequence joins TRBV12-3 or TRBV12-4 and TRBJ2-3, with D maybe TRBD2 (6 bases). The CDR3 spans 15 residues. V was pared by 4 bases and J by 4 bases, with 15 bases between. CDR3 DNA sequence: TGTGCCAGCAGTTACTACCCTGGGGAGGCAGATACGCAGTATTTT. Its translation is CASSYYPGEADTQYF.

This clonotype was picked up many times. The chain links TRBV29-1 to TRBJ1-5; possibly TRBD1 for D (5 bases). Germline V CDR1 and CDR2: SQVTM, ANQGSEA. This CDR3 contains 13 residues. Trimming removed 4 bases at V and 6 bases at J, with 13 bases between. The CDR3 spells CSVARGVGQPQHF. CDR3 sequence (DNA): TGCAGCGTTGCAAGAGGGGTGGGTCAGCCCCAGCATTTT.

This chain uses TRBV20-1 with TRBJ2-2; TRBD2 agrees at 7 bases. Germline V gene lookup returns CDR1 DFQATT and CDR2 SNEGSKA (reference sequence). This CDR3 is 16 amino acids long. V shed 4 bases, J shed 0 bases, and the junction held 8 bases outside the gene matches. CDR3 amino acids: CSAKILASTNTGELFF. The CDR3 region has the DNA TGCAGTGCTAAAATACTAGCGTCCACGAACACCGGGGAGCTGTTTTTT.